This TCR beta chain was observed in a study of blood T cell repertoires in COVID-19. Two negative PCRs, clearance, or symptom resolution had been documented for recovered Cohort 3 donors. After removal of 0 bases from V and 0 bases from J, the junction contained 11 bases not matched to a gene. Germline V lookup: CDR1 LGHDT, CDR2 YNNKEL (reference sequence). The CDR3 is 19 amino acids. Sequenced by immunoSEQ multiplex PCR; TCRdb stores in-frame clones only, minus some. The sample lists roughly 150,000 clones, 80% occurring once. Sequencing was done on a sample of PBMCs or T cells enriched from blood (not recorded which). The J gene is TRBJ2-5, the V gene TRBV3-1 (or the pseudogene TRBV3-2); 9 bases map to TRBD2. The clonotype was recovered from a woman aged 55-69 years who had recovered from COVID-19. DNA of the CDR3: TGTGCCAGCAGCCAAGAGCTAGCGGGGATAATAAAGTACCAAGAGACCCAGTACTTC. Protein product: CASSQELAGIIKYQETQYF.